The 32 T cell receptor beta chains listed next were all sequenced from one sample in a study of blood T cell repertoires in COVID-19. Sequencing used immunoSEQ multiplex PCR; TCRdb keeps in-frame clones, though not all of them. Of tens of thousands of clones in the sample, roughly 83% were seen once. Specimen: peripheral blood. The receptors were sampled from a man at least 80 years old with acute or convalescent COVID-19.

This clone appeared many times. V gene TRBV7-9 combines with J gene TRBJ2-2; a weak D match, TRBD2 (5 bases). The length of the CDR3 is 14 residues. V was shortened by 6 bases and J by 1 base, with 9 bases between the two germline ends. Germline lookup yields CDR1 SEHNR and CDR2 FQNEAQ (reference sequence). The CDR3 DNA is TGTGCCAGCAGTCCGGGGTGGAACACCGGGGAGCTGTTTTTT. It encodes CASSPGWNTGELFF.

This clone has just one count. The V and J genes are TRBV12-3 or TRBV12-4 and TRBJ1-2; the D is unclear. With 4 bases removed from V and 5 bases from J, the gap between germline ends came to 8 bases. CDR3 length equals 12 residues. CDR3: CASSSGLYGYTF. The CDR3 DNA follows: TGTGCCAGCAGTTCCGGACTGTATGGCTACACCTTC.

The gene calls are TRBV6-5 and TRBJ2-5; 7 bases are shared with TRBD1. The CDR3 is 16 amino acids. CDR1 is MNHEY and CDR2 is SVGAGI in the germline V gene. J was trimmed by 2 bases and V by 0 bases; bases with no gene match: 6. The CDR3 nucleotides are TGTGCCAGCAGTTACTCCGGACAGGCACTTCAAGAGACCCAGTACTTC. Translating it yields CASSYSGQALQETQYF.

In regard to this clone: The junction departs from the called germline gene at one end, perhaps through a read error. The chain links TRBV5-1 to TRBJ1-3; D may be TRBD1 (5 bases). Germline V gives CDR1 SGHRS, CDR2 YFSETQ. The CDR3 is made up of 14 amino acids. CDR3 region: CASSPGTGGSTIYF. CDR3 bases: TGCGCCAGCAGCCCCGGGACGGGAGGAAGCACCATATATTTT.

The chain couples TRBV5-4 to TRBJ2-3, with TRBD2 identical over 7 bases. This CDR3 comprises 15 residues. V shed 4 bases, J shed 2 bases, and the junction held 7 bases outside the gene matches. Per the germline V gene, CDR1 is SGHNT and CDR2 is YYREEE (reference sequence). The DNA of the CDR3 is TGTGCCAGCAGCCCCTGGGGGGGAAACACAGATACGCAGTATTTT. Residues: CASSPWGGNTDTQYF.

The V gene is TRBV27, the J gene TRBJ2-1, with 7 positions matching TRBD2. V lost 5 bases, J lost 1 base, and 11 bases stayed unmatched. The CDR3 length is 17 residues. Germline loops: CDR1 MNHEY, CDR2 SMNVEV (reference sequence). The DNA for the CDR3 is TGTGCCAGCAGTCCCTCGCGGGGTAGCGGGTCCTACAATGAGCAGTTCTTC. Its translation: CASSPSRGSGSYNEQFF.

This clone was observed a handful of times. CDR3 coding DNA: TGTGCCACCGGGGGACAGGTTAATCAGCCCCAGCATTTT. Amino acid sequence: CATGGQVNQPQHF. The chain recombines TRBV24-1 with TRBJ1-5; TRBD1 matches at 8 bases. This CDR3 contains 13 residues. Per germline, CDR1 KGHDR and CDR2 SFDVKD. The trim removed 9 bases at V and 4 bases at J, leaving 4 bases unmatched.

The chain has TRBV7-2 and TRBJ1-6; the D gene is possibly TRBD1 (5 bases). Germline V CDR1 and CDR2: SGHTA, FQGNSA. The CDR3 has 14 residues. The V end lost 1 base, the J end lost 8 bases, and 9 bases lay between the germline ends. This CDR3 is CASSLGGGYSPLHF. CDR3 nucleotides: TGTGCCAGCAGCTTAGGGGGGGGGTATTCACCCCTCCACTTT.

V and J are TRBV23-1 and TRBJ1-2; no clear D. TRBV23-1 belongs to the ORF category, with a function that is uncertain. The CDR3 has 16 residues. Trimming took off 5 bases at V and 0 bases at J, with 16 bases between the two ends. CDR3 region: CASSVAGTASNYGYTF. The CDR3 coding sequence is TGCGCCAGCAGTGTCGCCGGTACAGCCTCTAACTATGGCTACACCTTC.

The chain couples TRBV7-9 to TRBJ1-2, with a tentative D call TRBD1 (6 bases). V lost 5 bases and J 2 bases, leaving 18 bases between the germline ends. The germline V gene has CDR1 SEHNR and CDR2 FQNEAQ (reference sequence). This CDR3 has 16 residues. The CDR3 coding sequence is TGTGCCAGCAGCCCCGCGGGAGGGGGAGGCAACTATGGCTACACCTTC. This sequence encodes CASSPAGGGGNYGYTF.

J is TRBJ2-7 and V is TRBV5-1; weak D call: TRBD1 (5 bases). V was clipped by 3 bases and J by 5 bases, with 18 bases between them. The CDR3 is 15 amino acids. Germline V gene data show CDR1 as SGHRS and CDR2 as YFSETQ. The CDR3 DNA is TGCGCCAGCAGCTCTCCTTTCCAGGGTAGCCACGAGCAGTACTTC. It encodes CASSSPFQGSHEQYF.

The chain joins TRBV21-1 to TRBJ2-1; no DNA check was done on the table's D call, TRBD2. TRBV21-1 is marked as a pseudogene. This CDR3 comprises 18 residues. CDR3 DNA sequence: TGTGCCAGCAGCAAAGGAGGAGCGGGAGATGAGCATTACAATGAGCAGTTCTTC. Amino acid sequence: CASSKGGAGDEHYNEQFF.

The chain is built from TRBV30 and TRBJ2-2; possibly TRBD1 for D (5 bases). CDR1 is GTSNPN and CDR2 is SVGIG in the germline V gene (reference sequence). The V gene lost 3 bases and the J gene lost 4 bases, with 9 bases spanning the gap. The CDR3 loop spans 13 amino acids. CDR3 nucleotides: TGTGCCTGGAGGGACACAGTCACCGGGGAGCTGTTTTTT. As protein: CAWRDTVTGELFF. Full variable domain (rest looked up from reference TRBV30 and TRBJ2-2): SQTIHQWPATLVQPVGSPLSLECTVEGTSNPNLYWYRQAAGRGLQLLFYSVGIGQISSEVPQNLSASRPQDRQFILSSKKLLLSDSGFYLCAWRDTVTGELFFGEGSRLTVL.

The CDR3 sequence: CSVGRGQNTEAFF. The CDR3 nucleotides read TGCAGCGTTGGGAGGGGTCAGAACACTGAAGCTTTCTTT. The rearrangement uses TRBV29-1 and TRBJ1-1, with a tentative D call TRBD1 (5 bases). The germline gives CDR1 SQVTM, CDR2 ANQGSEA. CDR3 length: 13 residues. V lost 4 bases to trimming and J lost 1 base, with 10 bases between them.

As to this clone: An end of the junction does not agree with germline; a read error may underlie this. This chain joins TRBV2 and TRBJ1-5, with 9 bases aligning to TRBD1. The CDR3 is 16 residues long. Per the germline V gene, CDR1 is SNHLY and CDR2 is FYNNEI. The CDR3 is CASREGTGYSNQPQHF. The CDR3 DNA is TGTGCCAGCAGGGAAGGGACAGGGTATAGCAATCAGCCCCAGCATTTT.

This chain connects TRBV27 to TRBJ2-1; D perhaps matches TRBD2 (7 bases). The V end lost 9 bases, the J end lost 0 bases, and 15 bases lay between the germline ends. This CDR3 is 15 amino acids long. The germline V gene encodes CDR1 MNHEY and CDR2 SMNVEV (reference sequence). The CDR3 DNA reads as TGTGCCAGTGCGGGGGCCTCGAGCTCCTACAATGAGCAGTTCTTC. Encoded protein: CASAGASSSYNEQFF.

In this sample, this clone turned up a few times. This chain connects TRBV7-9 to TRBJ1-5; D is unresolved. CDR3 length: 15 amino acids. The ends were cut back, 0 bases at V and 2 bases at J, with 8 bases in the middle. Germline CDR1 reads SEHNR; CDR2 reads FQNEAQ (reference sequence). This CDR3 reads CASSLAGIGNQPQHF. In nucleotides, the CDR3 is TGTGCCAGCAGCTTAGCCGGGATTGGCAATCAGCCCCAGCATTTT.

The rearrangement joins TRBV29-1 to TRBJ1-1; D unclear. V lost 4 bases to trimming and J lost 1 base, with 7 bases between them. Germline lookup yields CDR1 SQVTM and CDR2 ANQGSEA. The CDR3 extends over 12 amino acids. In DNA, the CDR3 is TGCAGCGTTGTAGAACAGAACACTGAAGCTTTCTTT. It codes for CSVVEQNTEAFF.

The V call is TRBV28, the J call TRBJ1-5, with D perhaps TRBD1 (6 bases). V was cut by 3 bases and J by 4 bases, with 10 bases left in between. Germline V gene sequence: CDR1 MDHEN, CDR2 SYDVKM. The CDR3 is made up of 14 amino acids. The CDR3 DNA follows: TGTGCCAGCAGTTTCCAACAGGGAAATCAGCCCCAGCATTTT. Protein: CASSFQQGNQPQHF.

The rearrangement joins TRBV18 to TRBJ1-1; weak D call: TRBD1 (6 bases). Trimming pared 5 bases from V and 1 base from J, leaving 17 bases between. Per germline, CDR1 KGHSH and CDR2 LQKENI. The CDR3 runs to 16 residues. The CDR3 nucleotides are TGTGCCAGCTCATATTCAATTGGGACACGGAACACTGAAGCTTTCTTT. This gives the protein CASSYSIGTRNTEAFF.

This clone was counted only a few times. CDR3 sequence reads: CASSLDQANYGYTF. The CDR3 DNA reads as TGTGCCAGCAGCTTAGACCAGGCTAACTATGGCTACACCTTC. The chain has TRBV7-8 and TRBJ1-2; D is undetermined. The germline V and J ends were trimmed by 1 base and 0 bases, with 6 bases remaining between them. The CDR3 sequence is 14 residues long. The V gene's germline CDR1 is SGHVS and CDR2 FQNEAQ.

V and J are TRBV6-1 and TRBJ1-5; TRBD1 matches 10 bases. The CDR3 extends over 19 amino acids. The trim removed 3 bases at V and 1 base at J, leaving 12 bases unmatched. Germline loops: CDR1 MNHNS, CDR2 SASEGT. This CDR3 reads CASSDKTGGGGLSNQPQHF. The DNA of the CDR3 is TGTGCCAGCAGTGACAAGACAGGGGGCGGCGGGTTGAGCAATCAGCCCCAGCATTTT.

This chain uses TRBV5-6 with TRBJ1-5; the D gene is possibly TRBD1 (5 bases). The V and J ends lost 4 bases and 6 bases respectively, with 20 bases between them. Germline CDR1 reads SGHDT; CDR2 reads YYEEEE. The CDR3 totals 16 residues. The CDR3 sequence: CASSRGALAVGQPQHF. CDR3 nucleotide sequence: TGTGCCAGCAGCCGCGGGGCCCTTGCCGTTGGTCAGCCCCAGCATTTT.

The V gene is TRBV11-2, the J gene TRBJ1-3; D is ambiguous. The V gene's germline CDR1 is SGHAT and CDR2 FQNNGV. V was trimmed by 2 bases and J by 0 bases, leaving 5 bases between them. The CDR3 covers 14 residues. As DNA, the CDR3 is TGTGCCAGCAGCTTATCCATCTCTGGAAACACCATATATTTT. Amino acid sequence: CASSLSISGNTIYF. Combining the CDR3 with reference TRBV11-2 and TRBJ1-3 gives the whole variable domain EAGVAQSPRYKIIEKRQSVAFWCNPISGHATLYWYQQILGQGPKLLIQFQNNGVVDDSQLPKDRFSAERLKGVDSTLKIQPAKLEDSAVYLCASSLSISGNTIYFGEGSWLTVV.

The chain has TRBV7-9 and TRBJ2-1; TRBD2 aligns across 7 bases. Germline CDR1 SEHNR, CDR2 FQNEAQ (reference sequence). This CDR3 comprises 15 residues. V lost 3 bases and J lost 6; bases outside the gene matches: 8. This CDR3 reads CASSFQSGGVNEQFF. DNA of the CDR3: TGTGCCAGCAGCTTTCAGTCGGGGGGAGTCAATGAGCAGTTCTTC.

The V gene is TRBV10-3, the J gene TRBJ1-1, with TRBD1 matching over 7 bases. With 4 bases clipped from V and 1 base from J, the junction kept 6 bases outside the gene matches. CDR1 ENHRY and CDR2 SYGVKD come from the germline V gene. The CDR3 runs to 15 residues. For the CDR3, the DNA is TGTGCCATCAGTGCTGAACAGGGGACGAACACTGAAGCTTTCTTT. Protein: CAISAEQGTNTEAFF.

The CDR3 region is CASSEKGGAGGTNTEAFF. The CDR3 nucleotides read TGTGCCAGCAGTGAAAAGGGGGGTGCAGGGGGCACGAACACTGAAGCTTTCTTT. This chain links TRBV2 with TRBJ1-1; 8 bases fit TRBD1. The trim removed 2 bases at V and 1 base at J, leaving 12 bases unmatched. Germline V gives CDR1 SNHLY, CDR2 FYNNEI. There are 18 residues in the CDR3.

This chain joins TRBV5-1 and TRBJ2-7; 10 nucleotides agree with TRBD1. V lost 4 bases to trimming and J lost 2 bases; unmatched junction nucleotides: 3. The CDR3 length is 14 residues. CDR1 SGHRS and CDR2 YFSETQ come from the germline V gene. Written as DNA, the CDR3 is TGCGCCAGCAGCACCGGGACAGGGGCCTACGAGCAGTACTTC. Encoded protein: CASSTGTGAYEQYF. The full variable domain, completed using reference TRBV5-1 and TRBJ2-7, is KAGVTQTPRYLIKTRGQQVTLSCSPISGHRSVSWYQQTPGQGLQFLFEYFSETQRNKGNFPGRFSGRQFSNSRSEMNVSTLELGDSALYLCASSTGTGAYEQYFGPGTRLTVT.

The J gene is TRBJ1-1, the V gene TRBV28; D is ambiguous. The germline V gene encodes CDR1 MDHEN and CDR2 SYDVKM. V dropped 6 bases and J dropped 4 bases, with 15 bases sitting between them. CDR3 length: 14 residues. The CDR3 loop is CASSLVREGTEAFF. The CDR3 nucleotides are TGTGCCAGCAGCCTCGTCCGTGAGGGCACTGAAGCTTTCTTT.

The rearrangement links TRBV7-9 to TRBJ1-1; a possible D gene is TRBD1 (6 bases). This CDR3 is 14 amino acids long. CDR1 is SEHNR, CDR2 FQNEAQ, per germline (reference sequence). Trimming left V 3 bases short and J 0 bases short, with 8 bases between. The DNA of the CDR3 is TGTGCCAGCAGCTTTGACAGGATGAACACTGAAGCTTTCTTT. It translates to CASSFDRMNTEAFF.

V usage is TRBV4-3 and J usage is TRBJ1-3; D ambiguous. The germline V and J ends were trimmed by 4 bases and 3 bases, with 16 bases remaining between them. Germline V CDR1 and CDR2: LGHNA, YSLEER. CDR3 size: 16 residues. CDR3 nucleotide sequence: TGCGCCAGCAGCCGCCAGAGGGAGGAAAGTGGAAACACCATATATTTT. Translating it yields CASSRQREESGNTIYF.

The CDR3 is CASSYEQDSADTQYF. The CDR3 bases are TGTGCCAGCAGTTACGAGCAGGACAGCGCAGATACGCAGTATTTT. V gene TRBV6-2 or TRBV6-3 combines with J gene TRBJ2-3, with D tentatively TRBD1 (6 bases). Deletions cut 2 bases from V and 4 bases from J, with 13 bases between. In germline, CDR1 is MNHEY, CDR2 SVGEGT. There are 15 residues in the CDR3.